One sample yielded the 5 T cell receptor beta chains listed below, sequenced in a study of cytomegalovirus exposure and HLA in healthy donors. 13 Jbeta primers and 60 Vbeta primers were used for the PCR. Data came from immunoSEQ multiplex PCR; TCRdb stores just in-frame clones and leaves some out. The table includes about 160,000 clones, approximately 80% detected once. The sample was PBMCs. These receptors were collected from a man aged 40-49 years in good health and CMV-seronegative.

The rearrangement links TRBV9 to TRBJ1-3; D may be TRBD1 (6 bases). Per germline, CDR1 SGDLS and CDR2 YYNGEE. Trimming pared 3 bases from V and 6 bases from J, leaving 16 bases between. This CDR3 spans 15 amino acids. The CDR3 loop reads CASSASQGSPNTIYF. CDR3 bases: TGTGCCAGCAGCGCGTCACAGGGATCCCCAAACACCATATATTTT.

In its sample, this clone was seen a few times. The chain combines TRBV5-4 with TRBJ2-6, with D maybe TRBD2 (5 bases). In germline, CDR1 is SGHNT, CDR2 YYREEE (reference sequence). This CDR3 is 15 amino acids long. The V end was cut by 1 base, the J end by 4 bases, with 9 bases between. The CDR3 loop is CASSLPGTGANVLTF. Here the CDR3 DNA reads TGTGCCAGCAGCTTGCCGGGAACCGGGGCCAACGTCCTGACTTTC.

The rearrangement joins TRBV30 to TRBJ2-1; TRBD1 matches at 8 bases. Germline CDR1 and CDR2: GTSNPN and SVGIG (reference sequence). Germline trimming cut 3 bases from V and 0 bases from J; bases unmatched to any gene: 4. CDR3 length: 15 amino acids. The CDR3 region has the DNA TGTGCCTGGAGGGGACAGGTTACCTCCTACAATGAGCAGTTCTTC. This codes for CAWRGQVTSYNEQFF.

Worth noting for this clone: At one of its ends the junction is not consistent with the germline gene, which may arise from a read error. The genes are TRBV7-7 and TRBJ2-1; 10 bases match TRBD2. The CDR3 loop spans 15 amino acids. CDR1 SSHAT and CDR2 FNYEAQ come from the germline V gene (reference sequence). The CDR3 region is CASSSGLAEGNEQFF. CDR3 DNA: TGTGCTAGCAGCTCCGGACTAGCGGAGGGCAATGAGCAGTTCTTC. Full variable domain (rest looked up from reference TRBV7-7 and TRBJ2-1): GAGVSQSPRYKVTKRGQDVTLRCDPISSHATLYWYQQALGQGPEFLTYFNYEAQPDKSGLPSDRFSAERPEGSISTLTIQRTEQRDSAMYRCASSSGLAEGNEQFFGPGTRLTVL.

The chain combines TRBV2 with TRBJ1-4; D unclear. V was shortened by 7 bases and J by 11 bases, with 11 bases between the two germline ends. The V gene's germline CDR1 is SNHLY and CDR2 FYNNEI. The CDR3 contains 11 residues. The CDR3 here is CASKSEWKLFF. DNA for the CDR3: TGTGCCAGCAAAAGCGAGTGGAAACTGTTTTTT.